One sample yielded the 13 T cell receptor beta chains listed below, sequenced in a study of shared clonotypes between healthy human individuals. Here immunoSEQ multiplex PCR was the method, and the copy in TCRdb shows in-frame clones only, minus some. This table has around 350,000 clones, around four fifths appearing once. Material: memory CD4+ T cells sorted from blood. The subset was: CD45RA-negative fraction. The receptors were gathered from a man younger than 45 in good health.

In its sample, this clone was seen a few times. The chain recombines TRBV7-9 with TRBJ2-2; 7 bases agree with TRBD2. CDR1 is SEHNR, CDR2 FQNEAQ, per germline (reference sequence). With 2 bases clipped from V and 6 bases from J, the junction kept 3 bases outside the gene matches. The CDR3 sequence is 14 residues long. The CDR3 here is CASSLSRGSGELFF. CDR3 coding DNA: TGTGCCAGCAGCTTATCGCGGGGGTCCGGGGAGCTGTTTTTT.

The V gene is TRBV7-8, the J gene TRBJ2-7; possible D gene TRBD2, 5 bases. This CDR3 spans 15 amino acids. V gave up 5 bases and J gave up 2 bases, with 16 bases separating them. Germline assignment: CDR1 SGHVS and CDR2 FQNEAQ. CDR3 amino acids: CASSPGVSGPYEQYF. DNA of the CDR3: TGTGCCAGCAGCCCCGGCGTAAGCGGTCCCTACGAGCAGTACTTC.

This chain uses TRBV7-2 with TRBJ1-2; 9 positions agree with TRBD1. This CDR3 has 14 amino acids. Germline V gene lookup returns CDR1 SGHTA and CDR2 FQGNSA. V shed 5 bases, J shed 7 bases, and the junction held 8 bases outside the gene matches. The CDR3 DNA sequence: TGTGCCAGCAGCCTAGGGACAGGGCGACTTGGCTACACCTTC. Its protein is CASSLGTGRLGYTF.

The genes are TRBV11-2 and TRBJ2-7, with D maybe TRBD1 (6 bases). The V end was cut by 4 bases, the J end by 0 bases, with 10 bases between. Looked up from germline, CDR1 is SGHAT and CDR2 is FQNNGV. The CDR3 consists of 14 residues. CDR3 bases: TGTGCCAGCAGCTCGCTCAGGGGCTCCTACGAGCAGTACTTC. It specifies CASSSLRGSYEQYF.

The rearrangement joins TRBV7-9 to TRBJ2-3; D might be TRBD2 (6 bases). Trimming shortened V by 5 bases and J by 2 bases, and 17 bases separated the two germline ends. The germline V gene encodes CDR1 SEHNR and CDR2 FQNEAQ (reference sequence). The CDR3 sequence is 16 residues long. This chain's CDR3 is CASSGRDSTYTDTQYF. CDR3 nucleotide sequence: TGTGCCAGCAGCGGAAGGGACTCGACCTACACAGATACGCAGTATTTT.

The V call is TRBV7-2, the J call TRBJ1-1; D gene unclear. The CDR3 loop spans 11 amino acids. The V gene lost 3 bases and the J gene lost 6 bases, with 5 bases spanning the gap. Per germline, CDR1 SGHTA and CDR2 FQGNSA. The CDR3 DNA follows: TGTGCCAGCAGCTTCTCTGCTGAAGCTTTCTTT. Protein: CASSFSAEAFF.

This clone has just a few counts. This chain joins TRBV27 and TRBJ1-2; D may be TRBD1 (6 bases). V gave up 5 bases and J gave up 8 bases, with 15 bases separating them. There are 13 residues in the CDR3. In germline, CDR1 is MNHEY, CDR2 SMNVEV (reference sequence). The CDR3 region has the DNA TGTGCCAGCAGTCCCTCGAGGGGGAGGGGCTACACCTTC. Amino acid sequence: CASSPSRGRGYTF.

V and J are TRBV2 and TRBJ2-2; D may be TRBD1 or TRBD2 (5 bases each). CDR3 length: 14 residues. V lost 6 bases, J lost 7 bases, and 15 bases lay in between. CDR1 is SNHLY, CDR2 FYNNEI, per germline. The CDR3 region is CASSKDGAGGELFF. Here the CDR3 DNA reads TGTGCCAGCAGCAAGGACGGGGCGGGCGGGGAGCTGTTTTTT. Variable domain in full (rest from reference TRBV2 and TRBJ2-2): EPEVTQTPSHQVTQMGQEVILRCVPISNHLYFYWYRQILGQKVEFLVSFYNNEISEKSEIFDDQFSVERPDGSNFTLKIRSTKLEDSAMYFCASSKDGAGGELFFGEGSRLTVL.

The chain recombines TRBV28 with TRBJ1-5; D possibly corresponds to TRBD1 (5 bases). Germline assignment: CDR1 MDHEN and CDR2 SYDVKM. The germline V and J ends were trimmed by 8 bases and 5 bases, with 31 bases remaining between them. This CDR3 contains 19 residues. The CDR3 protein is CASGLTQDGGWPFDQPQHF. In DNA form, the CDR3 reads TGTGCCAGCGGATTGACTCAGGACGGGGGATGGCCATTTGATCAGCCCCAGCATTTT.

The rearrangement links TRBV27 to TRBJ2-5; possibly TRBD2 for D (6 bases). Deletions cut 2 bases from V and 7 bases from J, with 11 bases between. Germline lookup yields CDR1 MNHEY and CDR2 SMNVEV (reference sequence). The CDR3 extends over 13 amino acids. The CDR3 bases are TGTGCCAGCAGTTTACGCTTGGAGGGGACCCAGTACTTC. This gives the protein CASSLRLEGTQYF.

This chain links TRBV14 with TRBJ2-5; perhaps TRBD1 as D (5 bases). V lost 0 bases to trimming and J lost 5 bases, with 10 bases between them. Germline V CDR1 and CDR2: SGHDN, FVKESK. This CDR3 has 14 residues. CDR3 nucleotides: TGTGCCAGCAGCCAAGAATGGGGCAGCGAGACCCAGTACTTC. Translated: CASSQEWGSETQYF.

This clone appeared a single time. The genes are TRBV10-2 and TRBJ1-1, with no clear D. There are 14 residues in the CDR3. Germline-derived CDR1 and CDR2 are WSHSY and SAAADI. Between the trimmed V and J ends, which lost 4 bases and 2 bases, there was a span of 11 bases. The CDR3 region has the DNA TGCGCCAGCAGTGGATTAGAGTTTAACACTGAAGCTTTCTTT. It is translated as CASSGLEFNTEAFF.

This chain connects TRBV10-3 to TRBJ1-5; D is uncertain. The germline gives CDR1 ENHRY, CDR2 SYGVKD. Trimming cost V 6 bases and J 3 bases, with 12 bases left between them. The CDR3 spans 14 residues. The CDR3 reads CAIRGAQPNQPQHF. DNA of the CDR3: TGTGCCATCAGAGGAGCACAGCCCAATCAGCCCCAGCATTTT.